The rows below give T cell receptor beta chains drawn from one sample of a study of T-cell memory formation after mild COVID-19. TCRdb reanalysed the 5' RACE reads using MiXCR and keeps one entry per CDR3 protein. The sample lists fewer than 700,000 distinct CDR3 sequences, over 15% occurring once. The sequenced material came from PBMCs or a T cell subset sorted from them (not recorded which). The receptors were gathered from an adult woman who had mild COVID-19 (a few samples of this study predate the infection). Cell type and time point are not known. The conserved cysteine and the conserved F or W are not part of the CDR3 here. Each record gives: J gene, CDR3 length, clone size, V gene, CDR3 protein. The size of a clone is reported for some rows only, either as once, few or many, or as a class for expanded clones.

TRBJ2-3 | 14 | NA | TRBV5-6 | ASSLVSPSHADTQY
TRBJ1-1 | 13 | few | TRBV5-1 | ASSLRGSAGPEAF
TRBJ2-3 | 13 | NA | TRBV7-9 | ASSLNGQLTDTQY
TRBJ2-7 | 11 | NA | TRBV4-3 | ASSQDWRGEQY
TRBJ1-1 | 13 | few | TRBV19 | ASSVRPEGGTEAF
TRBJ2-2 | 12 | NA | TRBV7-4 | ASSGTRDTGELF
TRBJ1-6 | 13 | NA | TRBV7-9 | ASSFGRMYNSPLH
TRBJ2-1 | 12 | many | TRBV6-2/TRBV6-3 | ASTPGLGGHEQF
TRBJ2-1 | 14 | NA | TRBV7-9 | ASSLDLSISYNEQF
TRBJ2-1 | 13 | few | TRBV25-1 | ASSEYGSQAREQF
TRBJ2-7 | 13 | NA | TRBV18 | ASSGRVSSSYEQY
TRBJ1-2 | 12 | NA | TRBV20-1 | SARDRFPNYGYT
TRBJ2-1 | 12 | NA | TRBV12-3/TRBV12-4 | ASSLSSRDHEQF
TRBJ2-1 | 14 | few | TRBV6-1 | ASSHGWTGKKAEQF
TRBJ1-3 | 12 | many | TRBV3-1 | ASSHGDRGNTIY
TRBJ2-6 | 15 | NA | TRBV7-2 | ASRSGTGLSGANVLT
TRBJ2-1 | 14 | few | TRBV7-3 | ASSAAGEGSYNEQF
TRBJ2-7 | 12 | NA | TRBV5-6 | ASSPKDRPYEQY
TRBJ2-7 | 12 | few | TRBV19 | ASSIALAGGEQY
TRBJ2-3 | 15 | NA | TRBV4-1 | ASSQVVGTPSTDTQY
TRBJ1-5 | 13 | NA | TRBV12-3/TRBV12-4 | ASSPVLTGVQPQH
TRBJ2-1 | 13 | NA | TRBV29-1 | SVTGTSGSYNEQF
TRBJ2-7 | 13 | few | TRBV12-3/TRBV12-4 | ASSYDSYDSYEQY
TRBJ2-3 | 10 | many | TRBV3-1 | ASSHTRDTQY
TRBJ2-1 | 13 | NA | TRBV7-2 | ASSLEPAEDNEQF
TRBJ2-7 | 15 | NA | TRBV25-1 | ASSPLSLSTGTYEQY
TRBJ1-4 | 14 | few | TRBV4-3 | ASSQTTGGTGEKLF
TRBJ2-3 | 12 | NA | TRBV2 | ASSSITITDTQY
TRBJ2-1 | 11 | NA | TRBV7-9 | ASSLAPLAEQF
TRBJ2-7 | 14 | NA | TRBV6-2/TRBV6-3 | ASSYGGKGLSYEQY
TRBJ2-5 | 12 | few | TRBV19 | ASRQRTDQETQY
TRBJ2-3 | 13 | NA | TRBV18 | ASSPRPPNQDTQY
TRBJ2-3 | 11 | few | TRBV6-6 | ASSRLVTDTQY
TRBJ2-2 | 13 | NA | TRBV5-4 | ASTSGTGATGELF